This TCR beta chain was identified during a study of blood T cell repertoires in COVID-19. Authors' analysis steps: Estimation of nucleated cell counts was performed using reference gene primer amplification. Here immunoSEQ multiplex PCR was the method, and the copy in TCRdb shows in-frame clones only, minus some. The D gene and trimming were derived from the DNA, and the V and J assignments and clone size from that table. The sample lists around 150,000 clones, approximately 84% occurring once. The CDR3 runs 13 residues. Germline trimming cut 4 bases from V and 7 bases from J; bases unmatched to any gene: 5. Looked up from germline, CDR1 is SGHRS and CDR2 is YFSETQ.

Sample: peripheral blood. This clonotype originated in an older man with acute or convalescent COVID-19. This sequence joins TRBV5-1 and TRBJ1-1; 9 bases are a match to TRBD1. CDR3 sequence reads: CASSIQGADEAFF. The CDR3 DNA reads TGCGCCAGCAGCATACAGGGGGCCGATGAAGCTTTCTTT. Filled out from reference TRBV5-1 and TRBJ1-1, the complete variable domain reads KAGVTQTPRYLIKTRGQQVTLSCSPISGHRSVSWYQQTPGQGLQFLFEYFSETQRNKGNFPGRFSGRQFSNSRSEMNVSTLELGDSALYLCASSIQGADEAFFGQGTRLTVV.